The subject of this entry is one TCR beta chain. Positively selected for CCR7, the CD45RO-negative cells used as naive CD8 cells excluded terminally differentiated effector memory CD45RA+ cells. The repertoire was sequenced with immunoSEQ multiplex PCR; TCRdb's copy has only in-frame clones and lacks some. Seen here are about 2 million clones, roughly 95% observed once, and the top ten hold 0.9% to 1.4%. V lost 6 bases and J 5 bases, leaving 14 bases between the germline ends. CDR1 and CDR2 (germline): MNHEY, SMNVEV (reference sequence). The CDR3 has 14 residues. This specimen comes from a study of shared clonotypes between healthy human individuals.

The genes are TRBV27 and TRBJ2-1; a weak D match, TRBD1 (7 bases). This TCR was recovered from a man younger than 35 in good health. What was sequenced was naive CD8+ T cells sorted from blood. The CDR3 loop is CASSPGGLHNEQFF. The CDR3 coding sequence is TGTGCCAGCAGCCCAGGGGGACTTCACAATGAGCAGTTCTTC.